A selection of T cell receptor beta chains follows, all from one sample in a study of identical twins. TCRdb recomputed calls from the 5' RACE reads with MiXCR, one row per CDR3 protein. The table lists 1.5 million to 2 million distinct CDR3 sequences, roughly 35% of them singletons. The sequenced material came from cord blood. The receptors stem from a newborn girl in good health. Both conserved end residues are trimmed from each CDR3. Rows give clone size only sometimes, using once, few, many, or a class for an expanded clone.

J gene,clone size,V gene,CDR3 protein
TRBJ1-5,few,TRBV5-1,ASSTQGGGQPQH
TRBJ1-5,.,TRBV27,ASSLRIGNQPQH
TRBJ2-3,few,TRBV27,ASSFRGASGRVGDTQY
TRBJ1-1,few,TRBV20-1,SFRQGRTEAF
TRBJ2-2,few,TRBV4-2,ASSRTSGDTGELF
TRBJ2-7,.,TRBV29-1,SVAQGLILSEQY
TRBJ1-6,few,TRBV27,ASGIGNSPLH
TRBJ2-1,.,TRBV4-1,ASSRTGGGLYNEQF
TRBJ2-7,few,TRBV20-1,SARGRSGRSYEQY
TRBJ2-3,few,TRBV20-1,SARDGGPSTDTQY